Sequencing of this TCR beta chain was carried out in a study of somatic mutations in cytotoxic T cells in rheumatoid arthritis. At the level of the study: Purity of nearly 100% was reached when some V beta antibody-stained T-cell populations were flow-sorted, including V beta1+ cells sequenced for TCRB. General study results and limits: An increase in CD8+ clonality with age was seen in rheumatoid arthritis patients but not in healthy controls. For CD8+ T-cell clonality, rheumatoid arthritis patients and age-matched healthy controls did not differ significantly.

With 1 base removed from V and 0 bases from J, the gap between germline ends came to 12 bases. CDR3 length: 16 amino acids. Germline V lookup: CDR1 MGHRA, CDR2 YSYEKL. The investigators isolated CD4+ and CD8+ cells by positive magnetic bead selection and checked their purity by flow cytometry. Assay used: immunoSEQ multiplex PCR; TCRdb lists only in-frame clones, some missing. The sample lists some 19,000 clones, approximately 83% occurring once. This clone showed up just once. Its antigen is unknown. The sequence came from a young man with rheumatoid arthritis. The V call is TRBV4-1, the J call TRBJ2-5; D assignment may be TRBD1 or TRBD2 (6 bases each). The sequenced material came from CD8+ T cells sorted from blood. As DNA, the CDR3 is TGCGCCAGCAGCCAAGGGGGGGACATCTACCAAGAGACCCAGTACTTC. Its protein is CASSQGGDIYQETQYF.